One sample yielded the 5 T cell receptor beta chains listed below, sequenced in a study of early T cells in non-severe SARS-CoV-2 infection. TCRdb passed the 5' RACE reads through MiXCR, listing each CDR3 protein once. The table records approximately 45,000 distinct CDR3 sequences, approximately 6.9% of them present only once. Source material: whole blood. These receptors all stem from an adult who was a healthcare worker with PCR-confirmed SARS-CoV-2 infection or an uninfected control (not recorded which).

The chain links TRBV3-1 to TRBJ2-5; D is possibly TRBD2 (5 bases). V was shortened by 0 bases and J by 5 bases, with 10 bases between the two germline ends. This CDR3 has 14 amino acids. The V gene's germline CDR1 is LGHDT and CDR2 YNNKEL (reference sequence). CDR3 loop: CASSQDLALETQYF. The CDR3 nucleotides read TGTGCCAGCAGCCAAGATCTAGCCCTGGAGACCCAGTACTTC.

Ten or more counts support this clonotype. This chain joins TRBV10-3 and TRBJ2-6; 7 bases fit TRBD2. The CDR3 covers 16 residues. Unmatched junction bases numbered 3, after V lost 3 bases and J lost 1 base. In germline, CDR1 is ENHRY, CDR2 SYGVKD. CDR3 residues: CAISEAGRSGANVLTF. As DNA, the CDR3 is TGTGCCATCAGTGAAGCCGGGAGGTCTGGGGCCAACGTCCTGACTTTC.

In this sample, this clonotype turned up many times. This chain links TRBV24-1 with TRBJ2-3; D remains unclear. The ends were cut back, 4 bases at V and 3 bases at J, with 7 bases in the middle. This CDR3 has 13 amino acids. Per germline, CDR1 KGHDR and CDR2 SFDVKD. In DNA form, the CDR3 reads TGTGCCACCAGTGAGTTATTTACAGATACGCAGTATTTT. Its translation: CATSELFTDTQYF.

This clonotype was seen repeatedly, ten times or more. The rearrangement joins TRBV9 to TRBJ2-5, with D hard to call. The CDR3 has 13 residues. V was clipped by 0 bases and J by 5 bases, with 8 bases between them. The germline gives CDR1 SGDLS, CDR2 YYNGEE. CDR3 nucleotides: TGTGCCAGCAGCGTAGTCCCTGAGGAGACCCAGTACTTC. Amino acids: CASSVVPEETQYF.

The CDR3 DNA reads TGTGCCAGCAGTTTCGCCCTCCCGAATCAGCCCCAGCATTTT. Translation gives CASSFALPNQPQHF. This chain joins TRBV27 and TRBJ1-5, with D hard to call. The V gene's germline CDR1 is MNHEY and CDR2 SMNVEV (reference sequence). The germline V and J ends were trimmed by 3 bases and 4 bases, with 10 bases remaining between them. This CDR3 comprises 14 residues.